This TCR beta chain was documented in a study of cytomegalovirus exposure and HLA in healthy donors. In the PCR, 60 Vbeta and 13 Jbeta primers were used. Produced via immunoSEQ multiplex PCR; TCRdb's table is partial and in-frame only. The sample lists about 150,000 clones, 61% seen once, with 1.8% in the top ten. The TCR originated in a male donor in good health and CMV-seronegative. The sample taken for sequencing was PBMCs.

The CDR3 protein is CASSMSSGPLSYEQYF. The CDR3 DNA sequence: TGTGCCAGTAGTATGTCTAGCGGTCCCCTCTCCTACGAGCAGTACTTC. The chain has TRBV19 and TRBJ2-5, with 7 positions matching TRBD2. The better agreement between TRBJ2-7 and the DNA end casts doubt on the J call. Germline V gene data show CDR1 as LNHDA and CDR2 as SQIVND (reference sequence). This CDR3 has 16 residues.